Presented here are 9 T cell receptor beta chains from one specimen sequenced in a study of shared clonotypes between healthy human individuals. Generated by immunoSEQ multiplex PCR, the TCRdb table keeps only in-frame clones and is missing some. The sample has 500,000 to 700,000 clones; approximately 95% are singletons. CD8 cells regarded as naive lacked CD45RO, were positively chosen for CCR7, and omitted terminally differentiated effector memory CD45RA+ cells. Sample: naive CD8+ T cells sorted from blood. These receptors all stem from a woman younger than 45 in good health.

This chain joins TRBV7-8 and TRBJ2-7; 8 nucleotides match TRBD1. Germline CDR1 SGHVS, CDR2 FQNEAQ. CDR3 length: 15 residues. Unmatched junction bases numbered 7, after V lost 1 base and J lost 5 bases. CDR3 residues: CASSLVYGTGDEQYF. The CDR3 DNA follows: TGTGCCAGCAGCTTAGTCTACGGGACAGGAGACGAGCAGTACTTC.

The V and J genes are TRBV11-2 and TRBJ2-7; 11 bases line up with TRBD1. Trimming took 0 bases from V and 4 from J; bases not matched to a gene: 2. This CDR3 region has 15 residues. The germline CDR1 and CDR2 sequences are SGHAT and FQNNGV. The CDR3 protein is CASSLDGTGGYEQYF. The CDR3 DNA reads TGTGCCAGCAGCTTAGACGGGACAGGGGGGTACGAGCAGTACTTC.

The chain carries TRBV27 and TRBJ1-1; 8 nucleotides agree with TRBD1. V trimming: 4 bases; J trimming: 8 bases; junction bases outside the gene matches: 3. Germline V gene sequence: CDR1 MNHEY, CDR2 SMNVEV (reference sequence). The CDR3 is 12 residues long. CDR3 residues: CASSSDREEAFF. DNA of the CDR3: TGTGCCAGCAGTTCGGACAGGGAAGAAGCTTTCTTT.

The CDR3 reads CASSSTEGQYF. CDR3 coding DNA: TGTGCCAGCAGCTCCACTGAAGGGCAGTACTTC. The V and J genes are TRBV7-9 and TRBJ2-7; unclear D gene. The CDR3 is 11 amino acids. Trimming left V 4 bases short and J 9 bases short, with 10 bases between. CDR1 is SEHNR and CDR2 is FQNEAQ in the germline V gene (reference sequence).

V gene TRBV9 combines with J gene TRBJ1-5; tentative D call: TRBD1 (5 bases). Looked up from germline, CDR1 is SGDLS and CDR2 is YYNGEE. The ends were cut back, 4 bases at V and 5 bases at J, with 13 bases in the middle. CDR3 size: 14 residues. The CDR3 loop reads CASSPQGRDQPQHF. The CDR3 coding sequence is TGTGCCAGCAGCCCCCAGGGTCGGGATCAGCCCCAGCATTTT.

The chain links TRBV28 to TRBJ1-5, with 10 bases that match TRBD1. CDR3 length equals 13 residues. V shed 6 bases and J 6 bases; nucleotides not matched to a gene: 2. Germline CDR1 and CDR2: MDHEN and SYDVKM. In DNA form, the CDR3 reads TGTGCCAGCAGGACAGGGGGCACTCAGCCCCAGCATTTT. As protein: CASRTGGTQPQHF.

This chain connects TRBV28 to TRBJ2-1; 13 nucleotides match TRBD2. Losses at the gene ends were 5 bases for V and 2 bases for J; bases not matched to a gene: 6. Germline lookup yields CDR1 MDHEN and CDR2 SYDVKM. The length of the CDR3 is 17 residues. In DNA, the CDR3 is TGTGCCAGCAGTGCGCGACTAGCGGGAGGTCCCTACAATGAGCAGTTCTTC. This encodes CASSARLAGGPYNEQFF.

CDR3 sequence (DNA): TGTGCCAGCAGCTTACGGCCGAGGGAGCAGTACTTC. Translation: CASSLRPREQYF. This chain links TRBV13 with TRBJ2-7; D not resolved. The CDR3 consists of 12 residues. V lost 2 bases, J lost 7 bases, and 9 bases lay in between. CDR1 and CDR2 (germline): PRHDT, FYEKMQ (reference sequence).

V usage is TRBV4-2 and J usage is TRBJ2-7, with 9 bases aligning to TRBD2. J lost 0 bases, V lost 5 bases, and 2 bases had no gene match. CDR1 and CDR2 (germline): LGHNA, YNFKEQ. This CDR3 has 14 residues. Written as DNA, the CDR3 is TGTGCCAGCAGCAAGACTAGCGGCTCCTACGAGCAGTACTTC. Protein: CASSKTSGSYEQYF.